The rows below give T cell receptor beta chains drawn from one sample of a study of blood T cell repertoires in COVID-19. The assay was immunoSEQ multiplex PCR, and TCRdb's table has in-frame clones only and misses some. Here the sample spans tens of thousands of clones, about 87% being singletons. Sequencing input: peripheral blood. The receptor set was obtained from a human donor in a cohort sampled during active COVID-19. Both conserved end residues are part of each CDR3. A D gene is named only where the DNA matches it firmly. Rows give clone size only sometimes, using once, few, many, or a class for an expanded clone.

size,J,D,V,CDR3
-,TRBJ2-5,-,TRBV7-6,CASSLGWAVGQQETQYF
-,TRBJ1-6,-,TRBV1,CTSSQDSGRSPLHF
-,TRBJ2-1,TRBD2,TRBV29-1,CSVNRGGLSFF
-,TRBJ2-7,TRBD2,TRBV28,CASSLTSGRREQYF
-,TRBJ2-1,-,TRBV9,CASSVAQGLYNEQFF
-,TRBJ2-6,-,TRBV19,CASSGSSSGANVLTF
-,TRBJ2-2,-,TRBV6-1,CASSETRGNTGELFF
-,TRBJ1-3,-,TRBV3-1/TRBV3-2,CASSQDWGPGNTIYF
-,TRBJ1-1,TRBD1,TRBV5-1,CASSPWGTQGTNTEAFF
-,TRBJ2-1,TRBD2,TRBV5-1,CASSGGTSGRWYEQFF
-,TRBJ2-5,-,TRBV30,CAWRSEETQYF
-,TRBJ2-5,TRBD2,TRBV5-6,CASSFIQRDSQYF
-,TRBJ2-7,-,TRBV3-1/TRBV3-2,CASSYGHFEQYF
-,TRBJ2-1,TRBD2,TRBV5-8,CASSLVRELQFF
medium-sized,TRBJ2-1,-,TRBV2,CASKDSPYNEQFF
once,TRBJ2-5,TRBD2,TRBV30,CAWTSGQETQYF
-,TRBJ1-6,TRBD1,TRBV6-6,CASSIGQGSSPLHF
-,TRBJ2-2,TRBD1,TRBV19,CASSIVRTGFAGELFF
-,TRBJ1-2,-,TRBV9,CASSVGGNSGYTF
-,TRBJ2-1,-,TRBV12-5,CASGLGASSYNEQFF
once,TRBJ2-2,-,TRBV21-1,CASSNKYRDIRELFF
-,TRBJ2-5,-,TRBV3-1/TRBV3-2,CASSQGGQYQETQYF
-,TRBJ2-7,TRBD1,TRBV5-8,CASSRTGVNSYEQYF
-,TRBJ2-7,TRBD1,TRBV28,CASSSPGTATYEQYF
-,TRBJ2-1,TRBD2,TRBV24-1,CATSEAGGGYNEQFF
-,TRBJ1-2,-,TRBV5-1,CASSSGVRIYGYTF
-,TRBJ2-3,TRBD2,TRBV24-1,CATSDPPLAGVQDTQYF
once,TRBJ1-3,-,TRBV10-3,CAISDPAYGRNTIYF
once,TRBJ1-2,-,TRBV27,CASSLNWALSGNYGYTF
-,TRBJ2-1,TRBD2,TRBV6-1,CASSDPTSGGLGNEQFF
few,TRBJ2-5,-,TRBV19,CASSTRDWQETQYF
-,TRBJ2-7,-,TRBV6-6,CAIGTGNSYEQYF
-,TRBJ1-4,TRBD1,TRBV5-8,CASSLGTGQGPRLFF
-,TRBJ1-2,-,TRBV30,CAWSLGPRPTGYTF
-,TRBJ2-5,TRBD2,TRBV7-2,CASSLASGGARETQYF
-,TRBJ2-7,-,TRBV30,CAWSYLGTDSYEQYF
few,TRBJ1-1,-,TRBV6-2/TRBV6-3,CASSYSFWNTEAFF
-,TRBJ1-2,-,TRBV28,CASSPPQSNYGYTF
few,TRBJ1-5,-,TRBV2,CASKQQGVSQPQHF
once,TRBJ2-3,-,TRBV29-1,CSVEGGRGDTQYF
few,TRBJ2-7,-,TRBV18,CASSPLQGTYEQYF